These 17 T cell receptor beta chains were all obtained from the same sample, sequenced in a study of T cells in Graves' hyperthyroidism and ophthalmopathy. Regions amplified from RNA transcripts were the TCR beta CDR3 regions. A set of HTBI primers served as the primers for a first-round RT-PCR of the TCR CDR3. From the multiplex PCR reads, TCRdb called clonotypes with MiXCR, one entry per CDR3 protein. The table lists hundreds of thousands of distinct CDR3 sequences, approximately 17% of them singletons, with about 51% in the top ten. Sequencing used blood. The receptors were gathered from a woman aged 60-70 years with Graves' ophthalmopathy.

The chain joins TRBV27 to TRBJ1-2, with a possible D match to TRBD1 (5 bases). Trimming left V 2 bases short and J 3 bases short, with 22 bases between. The CDR3 has 18 amino acids. Looked up from germline, CDR1 is MNHEY and CDR2 is SMNVEV (reference sequence). This chain's CDR3 is CASSLPPGAPNVDYGYTF. CDR3 sequence (DNA): TGTGCCAGCAGTTTACCGCCCGGGGCCCCCAATGTTGACTATGGCTACACCTTC.

This clonotype was detected ten times or more. The chain has TRBV6-2 or TRBV6-3 and TRBJ1-1; D unresolved. From germline, CDR1 is MNHEY and CDR2 SVGEGT. This CDR3 is 14 amino acids long. V was shortened by 8 bases and J by 3 bases, with 16 bases between the two germline ends. CDR3 in DNA: TGTGCCAGCGGTGGGCGGCAGGCTCACACTGAAGCTTTCTTT. Its protein product is CASGGRQAHTEAFF.

Only a few counts were recorded for this clonotype. V is TRBV4-1 and J is TRBJ1-1; possibly TRBD1 for D (5 bases). Germline V CDR1 and CDR2: MGHRA, YSYEKL. The CDR3 covers 18 residues. Between the trimmed V and J ends, which lost 0 bases and 1 base, there was a span of 18 bases. In nucleotides, the CDR3 is TGCGCCAGCAGCCAAGATGGAAGGGGCCCCACCCCGAACACTGAAGCTTTCTTT. Amino acids: CASSQDGRGPTPNTEAFF.

This clonotype was detected ten times or more. The genes are TRBV20-1 and TRBJ1-2; the D is unclear. From germline, CDR1 is DFQATT and CDR2 SNEGSKA (reference sequence). Trimming took off 0 bases at V and 2 bases at J, with 7 bases between the two ends. This CDR3 has 13 residues. The chain's CDR3 is CSARDQVNYGYTF. CDR3 DNA: TGCAGTGCTAGAGATCAAGTCAACTATGGCTACACCTTC.

This clonotype was seen ten or more times. The genes are TRBV7-8 and TRBJ1-1; 7 nucleotides match TRBD1. Trimming took 1 base from V and 5 from J; bases not matched to a gene: 4. The CDR3 sequence is 14 residues long. Per the germline V gene, CDR1 is SGHVS and CDR2 is FQNEAQ. This CDR3 is CASSLDRGGTEAFF. DNA for the CDR3: TGTGCCAGCAGCTTAGACAGGGGAGGGACTGAAGCTTTCTTT.

V gene TRBV6-2 or TRBV6-3 combines with J gene TRBJ2-7; D might be TRBD1 (6 bases). V lost 4 bases and J lost 3, with 13 bases in between. The V gene's germline CDR1 is MNHEY and CDR2 SVGEGT. This CDR3 region has 14 residues. The CDR3 sequence is CASSSGQRFYEQYF. The CDR3 DNA is TGTGCCAGCAGTTCGGGACAACGATTCTACGAGCAGTACTTC.

This clonotype was picked up many times. The genes are TRBV28 and TRBJ1-2; 10 nucleotides align to TRBD1. Trimming at V came to 5 bases and at J to 3 bases, leaving 12 bases not matched to a gene. Germline assignment: CDR1 MDHEN and CDR2 SYDVKM. The CDR3 covers 17 residues. The CDR3 reads CASSPPHPGQGDYGYTF. The CDR3 DNA is TGTGCCAGCAGTCCTCCTCACCCTGGACAGGGGGACTATGGCTACACCTTC.

The table lists this clonotype with a few counts. The J gene is TRBJ1-2, the V gene TRBV12-3 or TRBV12-4; 10 bases are shared with TRBD1. With V trimmed by 6 bases and J by 3 bases, 10 bases remained unmatched. This CDR3 has 16 amino acids. CDR3 bases: TGTGCCAGCAGCCCATATAAGACAGGGGGCCACTATGGCTACACCTTC. This translates into CASSPYKTGGHYGYTF.

This clonotype was observed at least ten times. V is TRBV12-3 or TRBV12-4 and J is TRBJ1-1, with D perhaps matching TRBD1 (5 bases). Trimming took 2 bases from V and 1 from J, leaving 11 bases between them. The CDR3 has 15 residues. CDR3 DNA: TGTGCCAGCAGTTTACGGCAGGGAGAGAACACTGAAGCTTTCTTT. Protein sequence: CASSLRQGENTEAFF.

This clonotype was detected ten times or more. The chain has TRBV12-3 or TRBV12-4 and TRBJ1-2; weak D call: TRBD1 (5 bases). V lost 0 bases, J lost 7 bases, and 24 bases lay in between. There are 18 residues in the CDR3. The CDR3 here is CASSLAARKGGTRRGYTF. For the CDR3, the DNA is TGTGCCAGCAGTTTAGCGGCCCGAAAAGGAGGGACTCGGCGTGGCTACACCTTC.

This clonotype was counted ten times or more. This sequence joins TRBV5-1 and TRBJ2-4; 9 nucleotides align to TRBD1. There are 15 residues in the CDR3. Germline-derived CDR1 and CDR2 are SGHRS and YFSETQ. V was pared by 4 bases and J by 9 bases, with 11 bases of the junction left unmatched. The CDR3 DNA reads as TGCGCCAGCAGCACCGCGAGGGGACAGGGTTCCATTCAGTACTTC. Translated, it gives CASSTARGQGSIQYF. The complete variable domain, with remaining parts taken from reference TRBV5-1 and TRBJ2-4, reads KAGVTQTPRYLIKTRGQQVTLSCSPISGHRSVSWYQQTPGQGLQFLFEYFSETQRNKGNFPGRFSGRQFSNSRSEMNVSTLELGDSALYLCASSTARGQGSIQYFGAGTRLSVL.

V is TRBV18 and J is TRBJ2-2; possible D gene TRBD1, 5 bases. This CDR3 comprises 14 residues. The germline V gene encodes CDR1 KGHSH and CDR2 LQKENI. V dropped 6 bases and J dropped 6 bases, with 14 bases sitting between them. The CDR3 loop is CASSLTKTAGELFF. The DNA of the CDR3 is TGTGCCAGCTCCCTTACCAAGACAGCCGGGGAGCTGTTTTTT.

Remarks on this clonotype: At one boundary the junction diverges from the germline segment, which might be a read error. The rearrangement links TRBV9 to TRBJ2-1, with D uncertain. The germline gives CDR1 SGDLS, CDR2 YYNGEE. CDR3 size: 18 residues. CDR3 loop: CASSVDSSGLSSCNEQFF. The CDR3 DNA reads TGTGCCAGCAGCGTAGACTCTTCTGGCCTTAGCTCCTGCAATGAGCAGTTCTTC.

This clonotype was recorded at least ten times. The chain employs TRBV11-2 and TRBJ2-1; D is possibly TRBD1 (6 bases). The germline CDR1 and CDR2 sequences are SGHAT and FQNNGV. Trimming shortened V by 0 bases and J by 6 bases, and 18 bases separated the two germline ends. The CDR3 extends over 17 amino acids. CDR3 DNA sequence: TGTGCCAGCAGCTTAGAGCCTTCCACAGGGCCCCTCAATGAGCAGTTCTTC. It translates to CASSLEPSTGPLNEQFF.

This clonotype was counted only a few times. The chain links TRBV27 to TRBJ1-4; D is undetermined. From germline, CDR1 is MNHEY and CDR2 SMNVEV (reference sequence). V shed 0 bases and J shed 12 bases, with 20 bases lying between them. The CDR3 is made up of 16 amino acids. The CDR3: CASSLSGLRFGKELFF. In DNA form, the CDR3 reads TGTGCCAGCAGTTTATCCGGACTGCGCTTTGGAAAGGAACTGTTTTTT.

In its sample, this clonotype was seen a few times. V is TRBV10-1 and J is TRBJ2-2; D possibly corresponds to TRBD1 (5 bases). The CDR3 covers 16 residues. Trimming stripped 0 bases from V and 1 base from J, with 9 bases between. Per germline, CDR1 WNHNN and CDR2 SYGVQD (reference sequence). CDR3 bases: TGCGCCAGCAGTGAGTCGGCACAGGTGAACACCGGGGAGCTGTTTTTT. This gives the protein CASSESAQVNTGELFF.

On this clonotype itself: One end of the junction varies from germline; a read error may be responsible. This chain uses TRBV7-9 with TRBJ1-2, with D tentatively TRBD1 (5 bases). Germline lookup yields CDR1 SEHNR and CDR2 FQNEAQ (reference sequence). The CDR3 loop spans 14 amino acids. The CDR3 sequence: CAGSLSGLTGGYTF. The CDR3 DNA reads TGTGCCGGCAGCTTATCAGGGTTAACGGGTGGCTACACCTTC.